The 32 T cell receptor beta chains given below trace back to one sample, sequenced in a study of CD8+ T cells in alopecia areata. Extraction of RNA preceded its reverse transcription into cDNA, which served as the sequencing template. Profiled with immunoSEQ multiplex PCR; TCRdb holds only in-frame clones, not every one. The sample has about 190,000 clones, 59% seen once. Here the sequenced sample was CD4+ T cells sorted from blood, taken at week 0. These receptors all stem from a human donor with alopecia areata.

This clone came up a few times. The chain uses TRBV27 and TRBJ1-1, with 11 nucleotides matching TRBD1. Germline assignment: CDR1 MNHEY and CDR2 SMNVEV (reference sequence). Trimming took 6 bases from V and 11 from J; bases not matched to a gene: 8. The CDR3 spans 13 residues. The chain's CDR3 is CASRIGQGASAFF. The CDR3 DNA sequence: TGTGCCAGCAGGATAGGACAGGGGGCTTCGGCTTTCTTT.

Worth noting for this clone: Distinct nucleotide sequences in the sample also encode this CDR3. The rearrangement joins TRBV2 to TRBJ2-1; weak D call: TRBD1 (6 bases). V gave up 6 bases and J gave up 0 bases, with 12 bases separating them. CDR3 length: 15 residues. CDR1 is SNHLY and CDR2 is FYNNEI in the germline V gene. The CDR3: CASRPDRSSYNEQFF. Written as DNA, the CDR3 is TGTGCCAGCAGACCAGACAGGAGCTCCTACAATGAGCAGTTCTTC.

The chain combines TRBV29-1 with TRBJ2-1; 8 nucleotides match TRBD2. CDR1 and CDR2 (germline): SQVTM, ANQGSEA. This CDR3 contains 15 residues. Losses at the gene ends were 1 base for V and 6 bases for J; bases not matched to a gene: 8. CDR3 bases: TGCAGCGTTGAAGGGGCGGGGGGACTTGGCAATGAGCAGTTCTTC. Amino acids: CSVEGAGGLGNEQFF.

The genes are TRBV5-6 and TRBJ1-1; D gene unclear. Trimming took 1 base from V and 1 from J, leaving 11 bases between them. This CDR3 contains 15 residues. In germline, CDR1 is SGHDT, CDR2 YYEEEE. CDR3 loop: CASSLLPPQNTEAFF. In DNA form, the CDR3 reads TGTGCCAGCAGCTTGTTGCCACCGCAGAACACTGAAGCTTTCTTT.

The chain employs TRBV7-2 and TRBJ1-1, with 11 positions matching TRBD1. The V and J ends lost 1 base and 5 bases, in that order; junction bases with no gene match: 3. This CDR3 has 15 residues. The V gene's germline CDR1 is SGHTA and CDR2 FQGNSA. The CDR3 DNA reads as TGTGCCAGCAGCTTAGTGGGACAGGGGGGGACTGAAGCTTTCTTT. The encoded protein is CASSLVGQGGTEAFF.

The chain is built from TRBV30 and TRBJ1-4, with a weak D call TRBD1 (5 bases). Trimming shortened V by 0 bases and J by 5 bases, and 10 bases separated the two germline ends. The CDR3 runs to 14 residues. The germline V gene has CDR1 GTSNPN and CDR2 SVGIG (reference sequence). The CDR3 nucleotides are TGTGCCTGGAGTGTACGGGGGGTGAATGAAAAACTGTTTTTT. Translated, it gives CAWSVRGVNEKLFF.

CDR3 nucleotide sequence: TGTGCCAGCAGTTATGACGGGTACACTGAAGCTTTCTTT. Its translation is CASSYDGYTEAFF. The chain couples TRBV7-9 to TRBJ1-1; no clear D gene. In germline, CDR1 is SEHNR, CDR2 FQNEAQ (reference sequence). V lost 6 bases, J lost 3 bases, and 11 bases lay in between. The CDR3 runs to 13 residues. Together with reference TRBV7-9 and TRBJ1-1, the CDR3 gives the full variable domain: DTGVSQNPRHKITKRGQNVTFRCDPISEHNRLYWYRQTLGQGPEFLTYFQNEAQLEKSRLLSDRFSAERPKGSFSTLEIQRTEQGDSAMYLCASSYDGYTEAFFGQGTRLTVV.

This clone showed up just a few times. The chain links TRBV29-1 to TRBJ2-5; tentative D call: TRBD1 (5 bases). Between the trimmed V and J ends, which lost 5 bases and 2 bases, there was a span of 9 bases. This CDR3 spans 12 amino acids. The germline V gene encodes CDR1 SQVTM and CDR2 ANQGSEA. CDR3 loop: CSVSQAQETQYF. The CDR3 DNA reads as TGCAGCGTTTCACAGGCACAAGAGACCCAGTACTTC.

The chain combines TRBV7-8 with TRBJ2-7; D call uncertain. The germline gives CDR1 SGHVS, CDR2 FQNEAQ. CDR3 size: 17 residues. Trimming shortened V by 1 base and J by 0 bases, and 16 bases separated the two germline ends. This CDR3 is CASSLGFSTRSSYEQYF. In DNA, the CDR3 is TGTGCCAGCAGCTTAGGATTTTCAACACGAAGCTCCTACGAGCAGTACTTC. Together with reference TRBV7-8 and TRBJ2-7, the CDR3 gives the full variable domain: GAGVSQSPRYKVAKRGQDVALRCDPISGHVSLFWYQQALGQGPEFLTYFQNEAQLDKSGLPSDRFFAERPEGSVSTLKIQRTQQEDSAVYLCASSLGFSTRSSYEQYFGPGTRLTVT.

The genes are TRBV30 and TRBJ2-7, with D tentatively TRBD1 (5 bases). The CDR3 spans 11 residues. Trimming took 1 base from V and 8 from J, leaving 9 bases between them. Germline lookup yields CDR1 GTSNPN and CDR2 SVGIG (reference sequence). The CDR3 reads CAWSEGKKQYF. Written as DNA, the CDR3 is TGTGCCTGGAGTGAGGGGAAGAAGCAGTACTTC. The entire variable domain, with the rest obtained from reference TRBV30 and TRBJ2-7, is as follows: SQTIHQWPATLVQPVGSPLSLECTVEGTSNPNLYWYRQAAGRGLQLLFYSVGIGQISSEVPQNLSASRPQDRQFILSSKKLLLSDSGFYLCAWSEGKKQYFGPGTRLTVT.

The DNA of the CDR3 is TGTGCCAGCAGTCACAGGGGGAATGAGCAGTTCTTC. The encoded protein is CASSHRGNEQFF. This chain joins TRBV6-1 and TRBJ2-1; 8 nucleotides agree with TRBD1. The germline V gene has CDR1 MNHNS and CDR2 SASEGT. Trimming cost V 5 bases and J 7 bases; bases outside gene matches: 1. CDR3 length: 12 amino acids.

This clone has just one count. The rearrangement links TRBV30 to TRBJ1-2, with a tentative D call TRBD1 (5 bases). V lost 5 bases, J lost 7 bases, and 17 bases lay in between. The CDR3 runs to 13 residues. Germline-derived CDR1 and CDR2 are GTSNPN and SVGIG (reference sequence). The CDR3 here is CAWSAVSGVGYTF. The CDR3 nucleotides are TGTGCCTGGTCCGCCGTCTCGGGGGTTGGCTACACCTTC.

Remarks on this clone: Other DNA sequences within the sample encode an identical CDR3. The V gene is TRBV5-1, the J gene TRBJ2-5; the D is unclear. The CDR3 totals 13 residues. Germline CDR1 and CDR2: SGHRS and YFSETQ. The V and J ends lost 0 bases and 4 bases respectively, with 7 bases between them. The CDR3 DNA is TGCGCCAGCAGCTTGGACGTGGGAGAGACCCAGTACTTC. Its translation: CASSLDVGETQYF.

The chain couples TRBV27 to TRBJ1-2; D is possibly TRBD1 (6 bases). The germline CDR1 and CDR2 sequences are MNHEY and SMNVEV (reference sequence). The V and J ends lost 5 bases and 4 bases respectively, with 17 bases between them. This CDR3 is 15 amino acids long. The CDR3 region has the DNA TGTGCCAGCAGTCTAAAACCGACAGGCAGCTATGGCTACACCTTC. Its translation: CASSLKPTGSYGYTF.

The V gene is TRBV5-6, the J gene TRBJ1-2, with D possibly TRBD1 on 6 matching bases. The germline gives CDR1 SGHDT, CDR2 YYEEEE. This CDR3 spans 15 amino acids. Trimming left V 0 bases short and J 6 bases short, with 15 bases between. This chain's CDR3 is CASSLGPDRMDGYTF. CDR3 bases: TGTGCCAGCAGCTTGGGGCCTGACAGGATGGATGGCTACACCTTC.

Only a few counts were recorded for this clone. The gene calls are TRBV5-1 and TRBJ1-1; a weak D match, TRBD1 (5 bases). V was clipped by 1 base and J by 0 bases, with 13 bases between them. The CDR3 loop spans 16 amino acids. Germline assignment: CDR1 SGHRS and CDR2 YFSETQ. As DNA, the CDR3 is TGCGCCAGCAGCTTGCGGTCGCAGGGCCTGAACACTGAAGCTTTCTTT. It codes for CASSLRSQGLNTEAFF.

The genes are TRBV27 and TRBJ2-1, with 9 bases fitting TRBD1. Germline lookup yields CDR1 MNHEY and CDR2 SMNVEV (reference sequence). The trim removed 6 bases at V and 3 bases at J, leaving 9 bases unmatched. The CDR3 consists of 16 residues. The CDR3 loop is CASSPKGGQGYNEQFF. For the CDR3, the DNA is TGTGCCAGCAGCCCAAAAGGGGGACAGGGCTACAATGAGCAGTTCTTC.

The V call is TRBV7-8, the J call TRBJ1-3, with a possible D match to TRBD1 (5 bases). CDR1 SGHVS and CDR2 FQNEAQ come from the germline V gene. The CDR3 is 17 amino acids. The V and J ends lost 5 bases and 0 bases respectively, with 17 bases between them. The CDR3 region is CASSLRGPLDSGNTIYF. As DNA, the CDR3 is TGTGCCAGCAGCCTCCGGGGACCACTAGACTCTGGAAACACCATATATTTT.

The V gene is TRBV6-6, the J gene TRBJ1-2; D not resolved. The V and J ends lost 5 bases and 5 bases respectively, with 12 bases between them. CDR3 size: 13 residues. From germline, CDR1 is MNHNY and CDR2 SVGAGI (reference sequence). The CDR3 DNA follows: TGTGCCAGCAGTATGGAAGAGGTGTATGGCTACACCTTC. It encodes CASSMEEVYGYTF.

The gene calls are TRBV7-3 and TRBJ2-7; D tentatively fits TRBD1 or TRBD2 (5 bases each). The CDR3 is made up of 13 amino acids. CDR1 is SGHTA and CDR2 is FQGTGA in the germline V gene. Trimming shortened V by 0 bases and J by 7 bases, and 10 bases separated the two germline ends. CDR3 nucleotides: TGTGCCAGCAGCTTAACCCGTGAGGGGGAGCAGTACTTC. It translates to CASSLTREGEQYF.

DNA for the CDR3: TGCGCCAGCAGCTTGGGGGACAGGGCGCTCGAGCAGTACTTC. Translated, it gives CASSLGDRALEQYF. The J gene is TRBJ2-7, the V gene TRBV5-1; 9 bases map to TRBD1. Germline CDR1 reads SGHRS; CDR2 reads YFSETQ. V trimming: 0 bases; J trimming: 6 bases; junction bases outside the gene matches: 4. This CDR3 has 14 residues.

This clone has just a few counts. The V and J genes are TRBV5-1 and TRBJ2-2, with unresolved D. Trimming removed 0 bases from V and 5 bases from J, with 8 bases in between. The germline V gene has CDR1 SGHRS and CDR2 YFSETQ. CDR3 length equals 14 residues. CDR3 bases: TGCGCCAGCAGCTTGGAGAGGTTTACCGGGGAGCTGTTTTTT. This gives the protein CASSLERFTGELFF.

This clone has a handful of counts. This chain joins TRBV7-2 and TRBJ2-3; perhaps D is TRBD1 or TRBD2 (5 bases each). The CDR3 runs 15 residues. V lost 5 bases and J lost 1, with 13 bases in between. Germline V gene data show CDR1 as SGHTA and CDR2 as FQGNSA. The CDR3 nucleotides read TGTGCCAGCAGCGGCACGGGGACCCGCACAGATACGCAGTATTTT. Residues: CASSGTGTRTDTQYF.

This clone was picked up a small number of times. V is TRBV7-9 and J is TRBJ2-3; 8 bases align to TRBD1. The CDR3 covers 16 residues. Per the germline V gene, CDR1 is SEHNR and CDR2 is FQNEAQ (reference sequence). V gave up 2 bases and J gave up 3 bases; unmatched junction bases: 7. The CDR3 DNA reads TGTGCCAGCAGCTTAAGTGCAGGGGGCTCTACAGATACGCAGTATTTT. It translates to CASSLSAGGSTDTQYF.

CDR3 amino acids: CASSLEGQGYNEQFF. The CDR3 bases are TGTGCCAGCAGCTTGGAGGGACAGGGGTACAATGAGCAGTTCTTC. The gene calls are TRBV5-5 and TRBJ2-1; TRBD1 aligns across 10 bases. V trimming: 0 bases; J trimming: 4 bases; junction bases outside the gene matches: 1. The CDR3 covers 15 residues. CDR1 and CDR2 (germline): SGHKS, YYEKEE (reference sequence).

The genes are TRBV5-1 and TRBJ2-1; TRBD1 might be the D (7 bases). This CDR3 is 16 amino acids long. CDR1 and CDR2 from the germline V gene are SGHRS and YFSETQ. The V gene lost 5 bases and the J gene lost 4 bases, with 19 bases spanning the gap. The CDR3 reads CASSYGLTGTYNEQFF. CDR3 sequence (DNA): TGCGCCAGCAGTTATGGTTTGACAGGGACTTACAATGAGCAGTTCTTC.

The CDR3 is CASSSVGAETQYF. For the CDR3, the DNA is TGTGCCAGCTCTTCAGTAGGAGCAGAGACCCAGTACTTC. V is TRBV18 and J is TRBJ2-5; D not resolved. The V gene's germline CDR1 is KGHSH and CDR2 LQKENI. CDR3 size: 13 residues. V was shortened by 6 bases and J by 4 bases, with 12 bases between the two germline ends. Combining the CDR3 with reference TRBV18 and TRBJ2-5 gives the whole variable domain NAGVMQNPRHLVRRRGQEARLRCSPMKGHSHVYWYRQLPEEGLKFMVYLQKENIIDESGMPKERFSAEFPKEGPSILRIQQVVRGDSAAYFCASSSVGAETQYFGPGTRLLVL.

The rearrangement links TRBV5-1 to TRBJ2-3; perhaps TRBD2 as D (5 bases). This CDR3 comprises 14 residues. From germline, CDR1 is SGHRS and CDR2 YFSETQ. The V and J ends lost 2 bases and 3 bases respectively, with 10 bases between them. In DNA, the CDR3 is TGCGCCAGCAGCTTCGAGGGTCCGACAGATACGCAGTATTTT. This sequence encodes CASSFEGPTDTQYF.

V gene TRBV30 combines with J gene TRBJ1-4; possibly TRBD1 for D (6 bases). Germline-derived CDR1 and CDR2 are GTSNPN and SVGIG (reference sequence). The CDR3 length is 16 residues. The germline V and J ends were trimmed by 2 bases and 7 bases, with 20 bases remaining between them. The DNA of the CDR3 is TGTGCCTGGAGTCCCAGAGCAGGGGCCGGGGGTGAAAAACTGTTTTTT. Translation gives CAWSPRAGAGGEKLFF.

The rearrangement joins TRBV15 to TRBJ1-2, with a weak D call TRBD1 (5 bases). This CDR3 is built from 18 residues. Trimming removed 6 bases at V and 6 bases at J, with 29 bases between. Looked up from germline, CDR1 is LNHNV and CDR2 is YYDKDF (reference sequence). The CDR3 DNA reads as TGTGCCACCAGTCACCTCACTACAACGAGGGCGGGGGGAGATGGCTACACCTTC. Amino acid sequence: CATSHLTTTRAGGDGYTF.

This rearrangement joins TRBV10-3 to TRBJ2-1; the match to TRBD2 covers 8 bases. Germline V gene data show CDR1 as ENHRY and CDR2 as SYGVKD. The length of the CDR3 is 14 residues. V lost 5 bases and J lost 12; bases outside the gene matches: 12. The CDR3 is CAISRAGVQRVQFF. CDR3 nucleotides: TGTGCCATCAGTCGAGCGGGGGTGCAACGTGTGCAGTTCTTC.

The chain is built from TRBV30 and TRBJ2-2; no reliable D call. V shed 5 bases and J shed 1 base, with 2 bases lying between them. This CDR3 has 11 residues. CDR1 and CDR2 from the germline V gene are GTSNPN and SVGIG (reference sequence). DNA of the CDR3: TGTGCCTGGGGGAACACCGGGGAGCTGTTTTTT. This translates into CAWGNTGELFF.